Each of the 7 T cell receptor beta chains below was sequenced from the same sample in a study of neurological immune-mediated disorders. MiXCR, run by TCRdb on the 5' RACE reads, gives a single entry per CDR3 protein. The table has some 66,000 distinct CDR3 sequences, 4.5% seen once. The sequencing sample was made of PBMCs. The receptors come from a man aged 25 to 45 with multiple sclerosis.

This clonotype was detected many times. J is TRBJ2-3 and V is TRBV2; D might be TRBD1 (7 bases). This CDR3 comprises 14 residues. The V end lost 3 bases, the J end lost 1 base, and 8 bases lay between the germline ends. Germline CDR1 is SNHLY and CDR2 is FYNNEI. As DNA, the CDR3 is TGTGCCAGCAGTGACAGGGGGGGCACAGATACGCAGTATTTT. Protein product: CASSDRGGTDTQYF.

Ten or more counts support this clonotype. The rearrangement links TRBV3-1 to TRBJ1-1; no definite D call. The CDR3 has 13 residues. V was cut by 4 bases and J by 8 bases, with 14 bases left in between. Germline V gene lookup returns CDR1 LGHDT and CDR2 YNNKEL (reference sequence). CDR3 loop: CASSRSLGAEAFF. The CDR3, as DNA: TGTGCCAGCAGCCGTTCCCTAGGAGCCGAAGCTTTCTTT. The variable domain in full, with the rest retrieved from reference TRBV3-1 and TRBJ1-1, is DTAVSQTPKYLVTQMGNDKSIKCEQNLGHDTMYWYKQDSKKFLKIMFSYNNKELIINETVPNRFSPKSPDKAHLNLHINSLELGDSAVYFCASSRSLGAEAFFGQGTRLTVV.

This clonotype is a singleton in its sample. This may arise from a read error, as a much more abundant clone is one base away. The rearrangement joins TRBV29-1 to TRBJ1-1; no clear D. Looked up from germline, CDR1 is SQVTM and CDR2 is ANQGSEA. The CDR3 is made up of 10 amino acids. Trimming shortened V by 7 bases and J by 3 bases, and 6 bases separated the two germline ends. CDR3 DNA sequence: TGCAGCGCTGGGGACACTGAAGCTTTCTTT. Its protein product is CSAGDTEAFF.

CDR3 sequence: CSVGAGDTDTQYF. In nucleotides, the CDR3 is TGCAGCGTTGGGGCAGGGGATACAGATACGCAGTATTTT. The V call is TRBV29-1, the J call TRBJ2-3; perhaps TRBD1 as D (6 bases). The CDR3 spans 13 residues. Germline V gives CDR1 SQVTM, CDR2 ANQGSEA. The V gene lost 4 bases and the J gene lost 3 bases, with 11 bases spanning the gap.

This clonotype was counted between two and nine times. V and J are TRBV5-1 and TRBJ2-2; a possible D gene is TRBD1 (6 bases). V shed 4 bases and J shed 1 base, with 8 bases lying between them. The CDR3 has 14 residues. CDR1 and CDR2 from the germline V gene are SGHRS and YFSETQ. As DNA, the CDR3 is TGCGCCAGCAGCGAGGACAGGAACACCGGGGAGCTGTTTTTT. It specifies CASSEDRNTGELFF.

This clonotype was seen ten or more times. The chain uses TRBV5-6 and TRBJ2-5, with D possibly being TRBD1 (5 bases). The V end was cut by 3 bases, the J end by 4 bases, with 13 bases between. CDR1 is SGHDT and CDR2 is YYEEEE in the germline V gene. The CDR3 has 14 residues. CDR3 coding DNA: TGTGCCAGCAGCTCCCGGGCCCAGGGAGAGACCCAGTACTTC. This codes for CASSSRAQGETQYF.

Points on this clonotype: One end of the junction fails to match germline, which may point to a read error. The V call is TRBV4-1, the J call TRBJ1-5; D is ambiguous. The CDR3 consists of 14 residues. Germline V gene sequence: CDR1 MGHRA, CDR2 YSYEKL. In nucleotides, the CDR3 is TGCGCCAGCAGCCAAGATTCGGGTAGGCAGCCCCAGAATTTT. It translates to CASSQDSGRQPQNF.